This T cell receptor beta chain comes out of a study of blood T cell repertoires in COVID-19. Across the study: Sites across the United States, Italy and Spain contributed samples from acute and convalescent COVID-19. T cells, B-cell-depleted T cells, or PBMCs provided the cDNA or gDNA that served as material.

The CDR3 totals 15 residues. In germline, CDR1 is SQVTM, CDR2 ANQGSEA. The trim removed 7 bases at V and 5 bases at J, leaving 14 bases unmatched. Original handling: Amplification from reference gene primers served as the basis for estimated nucleated cell counts. Generated by immunoSEQ multiplex PCR, the TCRdb table keeps only in-frame clones and is missing some. That table furnishes V, J and clone size, whereas the DNA furnished D and trimming. In the table there are 350,000 or so clones, 90% of which are singletons. The chain has TRBV29-1 and TRBJ2-5, with 9 bases fitting TRBD1. The sample consisted of peripheral blood. The clonotype comes from a young man with active or convalescent COVID-19. CDR3 DNA: TGCAGCGCATTCGGGGACAGGGATTCGAGGGAGACCCAGTACTTC. This encodes CSAFGDRDSRETQYF. The variable domain in full, with the rest retrieved from reference TRBV29-1 and TRBJ2-5, is SAVISQKPSRDICQRGTSLTIQCQVDSQVTMMFWYRQQPGQSLTLIATANQGSEATYESGFVIDKFPISRPNLTFSTLTVSNMSPEDSSIYLCSAFGDRDSRETQYFGPGTRLLVL.